Given below is one TCR beta chain in context. The CDR3 covers 12 residues. Between the trimmed V and J ends, which lost 4 bases and 7 bases, there was a span of 11 bases. The data were taken from a study of T-cell reconstitution after alpha-beta-depleted transplantation in children. Molecular barcoding with unique molecular identifiers was used for the TCRbeta library. TCRdb itself ran the PCR reads through MiXCR, one entry per CDR3 protein. Of hundreds of thousands of distinct CDR3 sequences in the sample, around 19% were seen once. The starting material was PBMCs from the stem cell graft donor, obtained from the stem cell graft. This chain connects TRBV12-3 or TRBV12-4 to TRBJ2-7; D may be TRBD1 or TRBD2 (5 bases each). This receptor was obtained from a human donor who donated a stem cell graft to a child with acute lymphoblastic leukemia. The CDR3 DNA is TGTGCCAGCAGTTCCGGGGACCGGGAGCAGTACTTC. Translation: CASSSGDREQYF.